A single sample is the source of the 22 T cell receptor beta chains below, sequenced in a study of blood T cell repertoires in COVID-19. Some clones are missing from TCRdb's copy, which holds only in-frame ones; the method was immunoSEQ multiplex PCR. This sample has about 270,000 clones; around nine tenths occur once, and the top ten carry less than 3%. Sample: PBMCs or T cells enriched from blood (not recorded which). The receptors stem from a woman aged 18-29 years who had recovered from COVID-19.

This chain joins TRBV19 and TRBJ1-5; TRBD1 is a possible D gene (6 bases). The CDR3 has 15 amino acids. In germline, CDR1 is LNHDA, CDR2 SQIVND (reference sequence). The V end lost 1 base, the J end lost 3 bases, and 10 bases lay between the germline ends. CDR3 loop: CASSIGAGDNQPQHF. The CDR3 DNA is TGTGCCAGTAGTATAGGCGCAGGGGACAATCAGCCCCAGCATTTT.

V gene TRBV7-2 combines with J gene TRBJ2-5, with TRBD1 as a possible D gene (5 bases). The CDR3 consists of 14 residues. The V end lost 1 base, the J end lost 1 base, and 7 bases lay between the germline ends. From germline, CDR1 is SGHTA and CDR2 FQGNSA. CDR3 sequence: CASSLDRFQETQYF. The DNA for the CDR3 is TGTGCCAGCAGCTTAGACAGGTTCCAAGAGACCCAGTACTTC.

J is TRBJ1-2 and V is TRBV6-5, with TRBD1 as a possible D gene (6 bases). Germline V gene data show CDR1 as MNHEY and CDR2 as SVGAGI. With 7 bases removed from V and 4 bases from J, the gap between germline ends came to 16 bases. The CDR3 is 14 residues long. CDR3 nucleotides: TGTGCCAGCACTCAAAGGGGGACCGCCTATGGCTACACCTTC. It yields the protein CASTQRGTAYGYTF.

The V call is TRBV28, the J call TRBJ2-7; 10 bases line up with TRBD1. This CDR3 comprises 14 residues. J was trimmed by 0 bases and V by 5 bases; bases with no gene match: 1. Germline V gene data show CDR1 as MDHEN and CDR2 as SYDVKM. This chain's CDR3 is CASSRTGGSYEQYF. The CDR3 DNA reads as TGTGCCAGCAGTAGGACAGGGGGCTCCTACGAGCAGTACTTC. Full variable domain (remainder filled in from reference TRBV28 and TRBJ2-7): DVKVTQSSRYLVKRTGEKVFLECVQDMDHENMFWYRQDPGLGLRLIYFSYDVKMKEKGDIPEGYSVSREKKERFSLILESASTNQTSMYLCASSRTGGSYEQYFGPGTRLTVT.

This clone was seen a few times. The chain's CDR3 is CASSIDNSNQPQHF. As DNA, the CDR3 is TGTGCCAGTAGTATAGATAATAGCAATCAGCCCCAGCATTTT. The chain recombines TRBV19 with TRBJ1-5; D not resolved. This CDR3 is 14 amino acids long. The V and J ends lost 0 bases and 0 bases respectively, with 3 bases between them. Germline V gene sequence: CDR1 LNHDA, CDR2 SQIVND (reference sequence).

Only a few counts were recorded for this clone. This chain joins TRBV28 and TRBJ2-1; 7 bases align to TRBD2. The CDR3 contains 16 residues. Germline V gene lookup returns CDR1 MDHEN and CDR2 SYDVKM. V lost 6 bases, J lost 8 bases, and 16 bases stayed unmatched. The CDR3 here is CASRPLPAGVIDEQFF. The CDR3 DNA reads TGTGCCAGCAGACCTCTCCCCGCGGGAGTAATAGATGAGCAGTTCTTC.

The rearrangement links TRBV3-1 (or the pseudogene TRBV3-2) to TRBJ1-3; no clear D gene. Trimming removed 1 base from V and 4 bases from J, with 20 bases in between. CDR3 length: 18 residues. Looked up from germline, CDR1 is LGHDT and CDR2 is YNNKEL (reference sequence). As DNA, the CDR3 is TGTGCCAGCAGCCAAGGGCAAGTTGCGGGGAGGTGGGGAAACACCATATATTTT. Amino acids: CASSQGQVAGRWGNTIYF.

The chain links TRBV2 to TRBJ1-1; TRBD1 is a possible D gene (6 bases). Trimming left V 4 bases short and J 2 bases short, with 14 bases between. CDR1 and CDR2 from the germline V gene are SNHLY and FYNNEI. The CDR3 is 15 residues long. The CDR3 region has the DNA TGTGCCAGCAGTGCTAGAGACAGGTTTAACACTGAAGCTTTCTTT. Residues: CASSARDRFNTEAFF.

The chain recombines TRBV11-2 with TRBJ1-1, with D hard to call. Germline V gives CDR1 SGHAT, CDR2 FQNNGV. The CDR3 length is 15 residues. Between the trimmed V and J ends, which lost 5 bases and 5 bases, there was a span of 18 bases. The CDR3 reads CASSRQIQVGTEAFF. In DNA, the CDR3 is TGTGCCAGCAGCCGACAAATTCAGGTCGGTACTGAAGCTTTCTTT.

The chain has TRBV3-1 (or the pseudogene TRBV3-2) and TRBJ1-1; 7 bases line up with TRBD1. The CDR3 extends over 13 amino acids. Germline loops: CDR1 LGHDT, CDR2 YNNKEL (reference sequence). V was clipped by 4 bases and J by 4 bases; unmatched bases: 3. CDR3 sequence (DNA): TGTGCCAGCAGCCGCCAGGGGGGCACTGAAGCTTTCTTT. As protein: CASSRQGGTEAFF.

CDR3 sequence: CASRDYSPARRDITDTQYF. The CDR3, as DNA: TGTGCCAGCAGGGATTATTCCCCAGCTAGACGGGATATTACAGATACGCAGTATTTT. The rearrangement joins TRBV7-2 to TRBJ2-3; D is perhaps TRBD2 (5 bases). Trimming took 6 bases from V and 3 from J, leaving 28 bases between them. This CDR3 spans 19 amino acids. CDR1 is SGHTA and CDR2 is FQGNSA in the germline V gene. Combining the CDR3 with reference TRBV7-2 and TRBJ2-3 gives the whole variable domain GAGVSQSPSNKVTEKGKDVELRCDPISGHTALYWYRQSLGQGLEFLIYFQGNSAPDKSGLPSDRFSAERTGGSVSTLTIQRTQQEDSAVYLCASRDYSPARRDITDTQYFGPGTRLTVL.

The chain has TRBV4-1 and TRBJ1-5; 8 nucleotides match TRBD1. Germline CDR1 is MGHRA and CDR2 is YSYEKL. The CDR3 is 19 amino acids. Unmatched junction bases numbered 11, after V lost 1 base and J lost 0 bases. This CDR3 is CASSQGEFRGRISNQPQHF. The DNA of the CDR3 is TGCGCCAGCAGCCAAGGTGAATTCAGGGGGCGGATTAGCAATCAGCCCCAGCATTTT.

In DNA, the CDR3 is TGCGCCAGCACTACCGAGGGCAGCTCCTACAATGAGCAGTTCTTC. It encodes CASTTEGSSYNEQFF. The rearrangement uses TRBV5-1 and TRBJ2-1; maybe TRBD2 (5 bases). V was shortened by 6 bases and J by 0 bases, with 13 bases between the two germline ends. The CDR3 sequence is 15 residues long. The V gene's germline CDR1 is SGHRS and CDR2 YFSETQ.

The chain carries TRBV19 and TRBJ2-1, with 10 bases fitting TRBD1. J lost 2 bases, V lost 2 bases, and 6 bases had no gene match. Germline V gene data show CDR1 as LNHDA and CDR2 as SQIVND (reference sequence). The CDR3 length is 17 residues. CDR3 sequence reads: CASSILGTGDPYNEQFF. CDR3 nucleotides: TGTGCCAGTAGTATATTGGGGACAGGGGACCCCTACAATGAGCAGTTCTTC.

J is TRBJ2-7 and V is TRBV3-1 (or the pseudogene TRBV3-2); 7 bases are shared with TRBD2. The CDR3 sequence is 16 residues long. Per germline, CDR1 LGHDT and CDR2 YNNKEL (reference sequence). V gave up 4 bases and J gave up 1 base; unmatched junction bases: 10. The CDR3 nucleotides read TGTGCCAGCAGCCCCACCCCGAGGCGGGGGTCCTACGAGCAGTACTTC. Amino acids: CASSPTPRRGSYEQYF.

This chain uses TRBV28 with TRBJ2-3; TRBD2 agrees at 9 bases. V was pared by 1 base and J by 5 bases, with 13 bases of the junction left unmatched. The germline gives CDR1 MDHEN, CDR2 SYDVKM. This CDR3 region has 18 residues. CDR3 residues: CASSLFGRGRDIKDTQYF. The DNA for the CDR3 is TGTGCCAGCAGTTTATTCGGTCGCGGGAGGGACATCAAAGATACGCAGTATTTT.

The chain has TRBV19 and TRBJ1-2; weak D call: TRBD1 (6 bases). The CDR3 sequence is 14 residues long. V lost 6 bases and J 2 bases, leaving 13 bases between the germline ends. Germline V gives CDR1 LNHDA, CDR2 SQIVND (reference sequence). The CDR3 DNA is TGTGCCAGTAGGACGACAGGAGCCAACTATGGCTACACCTTC. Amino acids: CASRTTGANYGYTF.

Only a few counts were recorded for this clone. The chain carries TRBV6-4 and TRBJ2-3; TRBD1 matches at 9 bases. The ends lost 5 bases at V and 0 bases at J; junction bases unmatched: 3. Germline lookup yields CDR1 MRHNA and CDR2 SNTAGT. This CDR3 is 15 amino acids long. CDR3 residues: CASSPTGGSTDTQYF. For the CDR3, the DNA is TGTGCCAGCAGTCCGACAGGGGGTAGCACAGATACGCAGTATTTT.

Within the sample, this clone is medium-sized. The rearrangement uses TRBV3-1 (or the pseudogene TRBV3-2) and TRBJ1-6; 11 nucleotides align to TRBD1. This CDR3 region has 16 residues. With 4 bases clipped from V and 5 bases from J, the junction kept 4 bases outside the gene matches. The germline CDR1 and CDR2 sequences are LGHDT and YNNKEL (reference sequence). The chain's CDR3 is CASSPWDRGNNSPLHF. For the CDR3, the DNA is TGTGCCAGCAGCCCGTGGGACAGGGGGAATAATTCACCCCTCCACTTT.

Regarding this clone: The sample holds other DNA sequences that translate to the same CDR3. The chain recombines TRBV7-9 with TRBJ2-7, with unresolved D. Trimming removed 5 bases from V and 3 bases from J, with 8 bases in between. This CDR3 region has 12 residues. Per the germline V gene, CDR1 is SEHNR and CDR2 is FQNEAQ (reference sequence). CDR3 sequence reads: CASSPGIYEQYF. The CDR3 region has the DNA TGTGCCAGCAGCCCAGGTATCTACGAGCAGTACTTC.

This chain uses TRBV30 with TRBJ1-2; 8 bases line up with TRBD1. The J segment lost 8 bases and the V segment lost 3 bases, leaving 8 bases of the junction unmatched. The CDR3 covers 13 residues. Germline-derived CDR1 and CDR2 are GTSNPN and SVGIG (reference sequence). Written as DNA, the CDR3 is TGTGCCTGGAGCCCAGGGGGCCTCTGGGGCTACACCTTC. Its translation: CAWSPGGLWGYTF. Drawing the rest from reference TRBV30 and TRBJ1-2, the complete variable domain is SQTIHQWPATLVQPVGSPLSLECTVEGTSNPNLYWYRQAAGRGLQLLFYSVGIGQISSEVPQNLSASRPQDRQFILSSKKLLLSDSGFYLCAWSPGGLWGYTFGSGTRLTVV.

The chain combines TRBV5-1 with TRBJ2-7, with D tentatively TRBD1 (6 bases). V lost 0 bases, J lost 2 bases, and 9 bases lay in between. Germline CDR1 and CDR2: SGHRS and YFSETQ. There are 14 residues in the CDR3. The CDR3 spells CASSLAGQPYEQYF. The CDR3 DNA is TGCGCCAGCAGCTTGGCCGGACAGCCCTACGAGCAGTACTTC. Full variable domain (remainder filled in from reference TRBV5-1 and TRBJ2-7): KAGVTQTPRYLIKTRGQQVTLSCSPISGHRSVSWYQQTPGQGLQFLFEYFSETQRNKGNFPGRFSGRQFSNSRSEMNVSTLELGDSALYLCASSLAGQPYEQYFGPGTRLTVT.